In this sample, the clone carrying this T cell receptor beta chain turned up many times. Its matching antigen is unknown. This record comes from a study of CD8 T cells in ankylosing spondylitis. Study conclusions and caveats: Disease-linked clones proved CD8+ and comparatively uncommon in peripheral blood. It appeared that ankylosing spondylitis blood was characterized by a TCR beta motif of eight highly homologous variants.

It was by quantitative 5'-RACE with molecular barcodes that TCR beta libraries were made. TCRdb reanalysed the 5' RACE reads using MiXCR and keeps one entry per CDR3 protein. The table records about 42,000 distinct CDR3 sequences, roughly 2.5% of them present only once. Trimming left V 0 bases short and J 6 bases short, with 13 bases between. The CDR3 totals 14 residues. The germline V gene has CDR1 SGDLS and CDR2 YYNGEE. The genes are TRBV9 and TRBJ2-7, with TRBD1 as a possible D gene (5 bases). Specimen: blood, either unsorted or a sorted T cell fraction (not recorded which). This receptor was taken from a male donor with ankylosing spondylitis or in good health (not recorded which). In nucleotides, the CDR3 is TGTGCCAGCAGCGTAGGCCAGGGAAGGACCGAGCAGTACTTC. Its protein is CASSVGQGRTEQYF.